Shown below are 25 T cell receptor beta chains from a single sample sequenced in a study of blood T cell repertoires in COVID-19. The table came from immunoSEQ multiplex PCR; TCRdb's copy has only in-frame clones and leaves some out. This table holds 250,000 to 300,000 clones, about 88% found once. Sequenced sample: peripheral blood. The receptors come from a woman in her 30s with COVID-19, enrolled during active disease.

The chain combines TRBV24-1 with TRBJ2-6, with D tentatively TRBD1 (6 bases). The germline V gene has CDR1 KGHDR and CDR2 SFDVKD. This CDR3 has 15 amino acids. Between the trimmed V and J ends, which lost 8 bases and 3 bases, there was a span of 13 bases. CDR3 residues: CATMLQGDGANVLTF. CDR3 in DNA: TGTGCCACCATGTTACAGGGCGATGGGGCCAACGTCCTGACTTTC.

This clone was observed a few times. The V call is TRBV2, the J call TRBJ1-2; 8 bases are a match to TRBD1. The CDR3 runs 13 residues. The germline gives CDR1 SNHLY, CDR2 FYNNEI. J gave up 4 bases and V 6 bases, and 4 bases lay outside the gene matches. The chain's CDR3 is CASRTGEVYGYTF. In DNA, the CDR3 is TGTGCCAGCAGGACAGGGGAGGTCTATGGCTACACCTTC.

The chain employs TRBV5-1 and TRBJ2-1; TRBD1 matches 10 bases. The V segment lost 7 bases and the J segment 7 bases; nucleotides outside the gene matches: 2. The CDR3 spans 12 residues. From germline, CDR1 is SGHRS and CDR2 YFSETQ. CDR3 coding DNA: TGCGCCAGCCGACAGGGGGCGAATGAGCAGTTCTTC. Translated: CASRQGANEQFF.

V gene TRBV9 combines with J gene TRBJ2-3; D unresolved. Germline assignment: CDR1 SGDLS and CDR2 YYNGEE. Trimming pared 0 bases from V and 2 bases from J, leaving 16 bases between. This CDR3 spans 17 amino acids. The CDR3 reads CASSVAPRPTLTDTQYF. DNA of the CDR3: TGTGCCAGCAGCGTAGCCCCACGCCCTACCCTCACAGATACGCAGTATTTT.

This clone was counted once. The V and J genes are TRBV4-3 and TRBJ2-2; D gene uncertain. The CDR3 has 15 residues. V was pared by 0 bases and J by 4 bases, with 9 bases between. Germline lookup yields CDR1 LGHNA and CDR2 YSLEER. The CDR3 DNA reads TGCGCCAGCAGCCAAGATGGGCTATCCACCGGGGAGCTGTTTTTT. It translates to CASSQDGLSTGELFF.

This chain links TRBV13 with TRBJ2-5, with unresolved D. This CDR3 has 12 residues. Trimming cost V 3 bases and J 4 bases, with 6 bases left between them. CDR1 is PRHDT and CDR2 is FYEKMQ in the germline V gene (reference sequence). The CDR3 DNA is TGTGCCAGCAGCTTCGGAGTAGAGACCCAGTACTTC. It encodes CASSFGVETQYF.

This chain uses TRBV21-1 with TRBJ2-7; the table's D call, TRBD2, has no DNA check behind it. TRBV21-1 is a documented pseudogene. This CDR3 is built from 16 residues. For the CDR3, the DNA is TGTGCCAGCAGCAAAGCGGGACTAGCGGGAGAGAACGAGCAGTACTTC. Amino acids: CASSKAGLAGENEQYF.

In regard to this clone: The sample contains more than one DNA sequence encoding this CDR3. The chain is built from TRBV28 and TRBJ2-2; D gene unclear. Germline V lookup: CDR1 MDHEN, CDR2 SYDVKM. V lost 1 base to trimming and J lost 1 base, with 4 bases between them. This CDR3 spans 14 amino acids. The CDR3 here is CASSLSRNTGELFF. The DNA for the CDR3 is TGTGCCAGCAGTTTATCCCGGAACACCGGGGAGCTGTTTTTT.

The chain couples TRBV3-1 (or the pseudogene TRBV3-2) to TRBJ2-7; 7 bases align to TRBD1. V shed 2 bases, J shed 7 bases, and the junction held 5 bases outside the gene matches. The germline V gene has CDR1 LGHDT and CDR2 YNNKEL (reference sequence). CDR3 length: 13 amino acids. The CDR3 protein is CASSQTTGYEQYF. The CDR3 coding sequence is TGTGCCAGCAGCCAAACGACAGGGTATGAGCAGTACTTC.

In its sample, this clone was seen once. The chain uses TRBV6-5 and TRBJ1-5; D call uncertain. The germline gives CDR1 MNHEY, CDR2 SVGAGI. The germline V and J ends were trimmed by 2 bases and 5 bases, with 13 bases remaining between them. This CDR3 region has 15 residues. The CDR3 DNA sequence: TGTGCCAGCAGTTACCGAGAGGGTCGGGATCAGCCCCAGCATTTT. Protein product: CASSYREGRDQPQHF.

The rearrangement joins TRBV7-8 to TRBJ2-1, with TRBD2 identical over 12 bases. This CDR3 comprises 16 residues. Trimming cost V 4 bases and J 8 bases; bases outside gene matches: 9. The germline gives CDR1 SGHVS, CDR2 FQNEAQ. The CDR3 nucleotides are TGTGCCAGCAGCTCCAGACTAGCGGGGGCACCGGATGAGCAGTTCTTC. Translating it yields CASSSRLAGAPDEQFF.

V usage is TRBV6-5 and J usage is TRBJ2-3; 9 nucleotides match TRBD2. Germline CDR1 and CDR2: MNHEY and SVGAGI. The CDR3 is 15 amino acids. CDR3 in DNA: TGTGCTTCGAAAGGCCTAGCGGGGCGGGAGGGTACGCAGTATTTT. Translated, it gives CASKGLAGREGTQYF.

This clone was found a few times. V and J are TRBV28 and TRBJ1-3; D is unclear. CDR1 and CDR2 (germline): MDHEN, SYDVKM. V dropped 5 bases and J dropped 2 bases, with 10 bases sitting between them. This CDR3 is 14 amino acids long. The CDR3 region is CASSREATGNTIYF. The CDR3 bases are TGTGCCAGCAGTCGGGAGGCAACTGGAAACACCATATATTTT.

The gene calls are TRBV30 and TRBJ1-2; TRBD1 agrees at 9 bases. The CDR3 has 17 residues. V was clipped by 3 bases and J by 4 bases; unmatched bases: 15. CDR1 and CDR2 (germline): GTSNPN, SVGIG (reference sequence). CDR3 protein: CAWSLPGQGPTRYGYTF. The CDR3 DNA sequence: TGTGCCTGGAGCTTACCGGGACAGGGTCCAACCCGCTATGGCTACACCTTC.

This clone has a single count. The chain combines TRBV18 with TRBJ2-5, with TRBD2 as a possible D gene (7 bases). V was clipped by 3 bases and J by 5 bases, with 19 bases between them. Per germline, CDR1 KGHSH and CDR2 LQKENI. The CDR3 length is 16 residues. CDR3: CASSPALGGAMETQYF. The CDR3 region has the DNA TGTGCCAGCTCACCCGCCTTAGGGGGGGCGATGGAGACCCAGTACTTC.

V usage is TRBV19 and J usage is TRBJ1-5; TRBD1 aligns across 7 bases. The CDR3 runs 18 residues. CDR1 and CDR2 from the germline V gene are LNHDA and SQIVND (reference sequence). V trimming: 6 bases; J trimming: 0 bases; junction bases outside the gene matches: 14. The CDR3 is CASRSLLGGGNSNQPQHF. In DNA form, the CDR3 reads TGTGCCAGTAGGTCCCTTTTAGGAGGGGGCAATAGCAATCAGCCCCAGCATTTT.

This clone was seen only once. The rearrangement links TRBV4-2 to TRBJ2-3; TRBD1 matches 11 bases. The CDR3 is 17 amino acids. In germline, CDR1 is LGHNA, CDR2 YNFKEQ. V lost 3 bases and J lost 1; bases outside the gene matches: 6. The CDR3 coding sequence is TGTGCCAGCAGCCACGGACAGGGGGCGCAAGGCACAGATACGCAGTATTTT. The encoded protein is CASSHGQGAQGTDTQYF.

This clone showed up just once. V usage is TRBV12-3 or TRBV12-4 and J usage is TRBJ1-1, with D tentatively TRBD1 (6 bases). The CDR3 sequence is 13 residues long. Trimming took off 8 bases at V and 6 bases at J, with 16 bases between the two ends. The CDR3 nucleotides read TGTGCCAGCCGATTTGGACAGTCCTCTGAAGCTTTCTTT. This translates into CASRFGQSSEAFF.

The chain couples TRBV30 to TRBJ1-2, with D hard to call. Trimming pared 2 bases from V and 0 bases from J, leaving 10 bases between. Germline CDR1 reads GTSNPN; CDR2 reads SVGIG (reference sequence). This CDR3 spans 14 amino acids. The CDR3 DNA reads TGTGCCTGGAGTCAGACAACAACTAACTATGGCTACACCTTC. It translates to CAWSQTTTNYGYTF.

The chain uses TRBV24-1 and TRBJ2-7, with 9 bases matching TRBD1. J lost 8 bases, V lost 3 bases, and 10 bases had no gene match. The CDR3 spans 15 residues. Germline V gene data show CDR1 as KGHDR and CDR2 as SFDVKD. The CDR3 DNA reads TGTGCCACCAGTGATCCGGGACAGGGTACGTGGAAGCAGTACTTC. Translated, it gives CATSDPGQGTWKQYF.

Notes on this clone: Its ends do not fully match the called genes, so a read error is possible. The CDR3 bases are TGTGCCAGCAGGAGAAGTAATCATGAGCCGTTCTTC. Encoded protein: CASRRSNHEPFF. The J gene is TRBJ2-1, the V gene TRBV2; D unresolved. The length of the CDR3 is 12 residues. The V gene's germline CDR1 is SNHLY and CDR2 FYNNEI. Based on the CDR3 plus reference TRBV2 and TRBJ2-1, the full variable domain is EPEVTQTPSHQVTQMGQEVILRCVPISNHLYFYWYRQILGQKVEFLVSFYNNEISEKSEIFDDQFSVERPDGSNFTLKIRSTKLEDSAMYFCASRRSNHEPFFGPGTRLTVL.

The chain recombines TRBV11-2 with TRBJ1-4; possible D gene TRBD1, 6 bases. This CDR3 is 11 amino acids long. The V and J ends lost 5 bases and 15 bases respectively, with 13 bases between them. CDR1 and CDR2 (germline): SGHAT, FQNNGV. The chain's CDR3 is CASSPGGSLFF. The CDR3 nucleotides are TGTGCCAGCAGCCCGGGGGGCTCATTGTTTTTT.

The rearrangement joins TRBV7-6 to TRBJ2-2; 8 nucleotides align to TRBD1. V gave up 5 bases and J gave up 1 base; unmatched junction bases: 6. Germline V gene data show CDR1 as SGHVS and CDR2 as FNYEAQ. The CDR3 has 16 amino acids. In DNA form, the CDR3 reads TGTGCCAGCAGCCTCCTCGGACAGGGGAACACCGGGGAGCTGTTTTTT. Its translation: CASSLLGQGNTGELFF.

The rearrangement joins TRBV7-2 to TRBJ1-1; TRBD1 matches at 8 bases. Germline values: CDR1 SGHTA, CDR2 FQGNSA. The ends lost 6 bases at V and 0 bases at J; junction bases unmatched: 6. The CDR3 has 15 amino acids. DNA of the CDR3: TGTGCCAGCAGATCCGGACAGGGTATGAACACTGAAGCTTTCTTT. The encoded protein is CASRSGQGMNTEAFF. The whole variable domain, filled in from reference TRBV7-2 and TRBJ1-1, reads GAGVSQSPSNKVTEKGKDVELRCDPISGHTALYWYRQSLGQGLEFLIYFQGNSAPDKSGLPSDRFSAERTGGSVSTLTIQRTQQEDSAVYLCASRSGQGMNTEAFFGQGTRLTVV.

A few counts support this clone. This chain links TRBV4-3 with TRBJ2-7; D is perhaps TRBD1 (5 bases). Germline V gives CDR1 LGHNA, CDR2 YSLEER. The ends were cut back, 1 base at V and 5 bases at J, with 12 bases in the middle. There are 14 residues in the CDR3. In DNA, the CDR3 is TGCGCCAGCAGCCAAGTTAGAAAGGGGAACGAGCAGTACTTC. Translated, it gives CASSQVRKGNEQYF.